This T cell receptor beta chain was identified during a study of blood T cell repertoires in COVID-19. The method was immunoSEQ multiplex PCR; TCRdb's version includes in-frame clones alone and lacks a portion of them. The data show approximately 220,000 clones, with approximately 90% seen just once and roughly 2.6% held by the top ten. As regards this clone: The identical CDR3 is also encoded by other nucleotide sequences in the sample.

Individuals aged about 18 to 100 years were recruited from around 22 US areas. Clinical history reported by participants formed the basis on which cohorts were assigned. Source material: PBMCs or T cells enriched from blood (not recorded which). This receptor was identified in a woman aged 30 to 39 with acute COVID-19.

The CDR3 loop is CASSFGQGEKLFF. As DNA, the CDR3 is TGCGCCAGCAGCTTTGGACAGGGTGAAAAACTGTTTTTT. The V and J genes are TRBV5-1 and TRBJ1-4, with 8 positions matching TRBD1. Germline CDR1 SGHRS, CDR2 YFSETQ. The V gene end was trimmed by 2 bases and the J gene end by 7 bases; junction bases not matched to a gene: 1. There are 13 residues in the CDR3.